This entry features one TCR beta chain sequence. This sample is part of a study of molecular identifiers for immune sequencing clone quantification. Turning to the study itself: Four portions were sequenced after RNA from around 20,000 or 99,000 naive CD8 cells was split five ways in replicates.

A single record per CDR3 protein comes from TCRdb applying MiXCR to the PCR reads. Here the sample spans approximately 500,000 distinct CDR3 sequences, about a fifth being singletons. The specimen sequenced was naive CD8+ T cells from blood, with Jurkat cell RNA spiked in. The sample's subset: FACS-sorted CD8+CD4-CCR7+CD45RA+ naive T cells. The TCR sequence derives from a human donor in good health. Some libraries in this study had Jurkat cell RNA spiked in.

The CDR3 DNA is TGTGCCGTTACAACCGCGGTGGCAGATACGCAGTATTTT. This sequence encodes CAVTTAVADTQYF. J is TRBJ2-3 and V is TRBV11-2; D remains ambiguous. Germline V gene lookup returns CDR1 SGHAT and CDR2 FQNNGV. V lost 11 bases and J 4 bases, leaving 16 bases between the germline ends. The CDR3 covers 13 residues.